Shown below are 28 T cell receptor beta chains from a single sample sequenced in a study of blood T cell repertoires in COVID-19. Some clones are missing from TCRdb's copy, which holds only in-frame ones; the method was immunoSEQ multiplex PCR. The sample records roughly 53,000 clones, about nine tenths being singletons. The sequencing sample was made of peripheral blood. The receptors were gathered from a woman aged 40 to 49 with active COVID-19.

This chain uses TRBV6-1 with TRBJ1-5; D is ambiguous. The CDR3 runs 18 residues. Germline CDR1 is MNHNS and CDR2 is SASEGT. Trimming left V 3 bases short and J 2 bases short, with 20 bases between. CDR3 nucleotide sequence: TGTGCCAGCAGTGAGTTGCCAGGAACGGTGCAGGGCAATCAGCCCCAGCATTTT. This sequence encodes CASSELPGTVQGNQPQHF.

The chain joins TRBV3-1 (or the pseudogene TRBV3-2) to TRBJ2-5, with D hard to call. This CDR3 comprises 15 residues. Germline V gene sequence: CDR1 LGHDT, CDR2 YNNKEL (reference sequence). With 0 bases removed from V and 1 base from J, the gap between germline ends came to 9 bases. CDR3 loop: CASSQEGSLQETQYF. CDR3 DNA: TGTGCCAGCAGCCAAGAGGGCTCCCTCCAAGAGACCCAGTACTTC.

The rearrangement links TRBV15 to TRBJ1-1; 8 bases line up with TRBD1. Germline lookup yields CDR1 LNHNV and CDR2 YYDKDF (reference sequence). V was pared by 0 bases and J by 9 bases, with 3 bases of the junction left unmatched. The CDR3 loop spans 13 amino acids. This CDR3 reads CATSRDRTGKAFF. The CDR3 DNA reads TGTGCCACCAGCAGAGACAGGACAGGGAAAGCTTTCTTT.

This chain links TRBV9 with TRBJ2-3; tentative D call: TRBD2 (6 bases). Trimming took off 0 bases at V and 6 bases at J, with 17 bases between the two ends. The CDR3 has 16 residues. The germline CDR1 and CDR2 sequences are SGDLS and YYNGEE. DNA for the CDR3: TGTGCCAGCAGCGTAGCTAGTCTAGCGCGGGGTGATACGCAGTATTTT. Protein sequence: CASSVASLARGDTQYF.

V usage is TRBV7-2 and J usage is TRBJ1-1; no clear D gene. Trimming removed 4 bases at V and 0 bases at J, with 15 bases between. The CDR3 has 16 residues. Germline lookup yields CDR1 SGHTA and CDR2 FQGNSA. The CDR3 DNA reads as TGTGCCAGCAGCTACGCGGCCAGCCACATGAACACTGAAGCTTTCTTT. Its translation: CASSYAASHMNTEAFF.

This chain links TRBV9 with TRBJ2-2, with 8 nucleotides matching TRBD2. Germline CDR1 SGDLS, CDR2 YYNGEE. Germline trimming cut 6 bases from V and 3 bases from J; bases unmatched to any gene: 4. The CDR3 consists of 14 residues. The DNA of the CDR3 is TGTGCCAGCAACTTCGGGGGGGACACCGGGGAGCTGTTTTTT. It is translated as CASNFGGDTGELFF.

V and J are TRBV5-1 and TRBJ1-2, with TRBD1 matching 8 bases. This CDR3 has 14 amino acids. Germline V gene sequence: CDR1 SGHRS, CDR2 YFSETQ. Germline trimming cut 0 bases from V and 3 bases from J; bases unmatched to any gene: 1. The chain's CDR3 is CASSLVTGDYGYTF. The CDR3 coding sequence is TGCGCCAGCAGCTTGGTGACAGGGGACTATGGCTACACCTTC.

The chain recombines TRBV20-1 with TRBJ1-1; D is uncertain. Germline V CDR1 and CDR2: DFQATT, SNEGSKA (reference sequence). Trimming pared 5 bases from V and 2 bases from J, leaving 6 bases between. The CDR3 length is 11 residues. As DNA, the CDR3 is TGCAGTGCTTCAGGAAACACTGAAGCTTTCTTT. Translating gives CSASGNTEAFF.

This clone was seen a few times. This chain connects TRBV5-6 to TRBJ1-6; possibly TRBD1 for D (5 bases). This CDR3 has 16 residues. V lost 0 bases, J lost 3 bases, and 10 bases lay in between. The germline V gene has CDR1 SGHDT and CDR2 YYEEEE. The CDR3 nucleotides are TGTGCCAGCAGCTTGGGTGCAGGGAACTATAATTCACCCCTCCACTTT. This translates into CASSLGAGNYNSPLHF.

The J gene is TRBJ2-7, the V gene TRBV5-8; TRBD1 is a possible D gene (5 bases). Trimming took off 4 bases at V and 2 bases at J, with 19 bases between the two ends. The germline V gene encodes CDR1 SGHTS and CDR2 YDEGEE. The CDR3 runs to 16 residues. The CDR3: CASSTGYWTSTYEQYF. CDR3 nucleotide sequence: TGTGCCAGCAGCACGGGCTACTGGACAAGTACCTACGAGCAGTACTTC.

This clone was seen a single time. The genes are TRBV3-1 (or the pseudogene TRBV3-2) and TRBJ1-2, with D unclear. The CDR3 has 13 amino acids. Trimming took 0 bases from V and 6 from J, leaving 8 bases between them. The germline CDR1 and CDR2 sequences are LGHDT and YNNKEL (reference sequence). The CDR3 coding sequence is TGTGCCAGCAGCCAAGATGGGCGGGATGGCTACACCTTC. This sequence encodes CASSQDGRDGYTF.

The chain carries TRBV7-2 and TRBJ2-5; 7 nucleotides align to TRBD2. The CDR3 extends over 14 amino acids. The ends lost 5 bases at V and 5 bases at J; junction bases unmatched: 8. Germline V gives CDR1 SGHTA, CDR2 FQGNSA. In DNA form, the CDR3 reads TGTGCCAGCAGCCCCTCTAGCGGACTGGAGACCCAGTACTTC. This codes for CASSPSSGLETQYF.

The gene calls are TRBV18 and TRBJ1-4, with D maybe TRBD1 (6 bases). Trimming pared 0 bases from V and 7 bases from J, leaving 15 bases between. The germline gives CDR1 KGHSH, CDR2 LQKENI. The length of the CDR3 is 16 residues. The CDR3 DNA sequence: TGTGCCAGCTCACCACCCTCGGAACAGGGTCTTGAAAAACTGTTTTTT. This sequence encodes CASSPPSEQGLEKLFF.

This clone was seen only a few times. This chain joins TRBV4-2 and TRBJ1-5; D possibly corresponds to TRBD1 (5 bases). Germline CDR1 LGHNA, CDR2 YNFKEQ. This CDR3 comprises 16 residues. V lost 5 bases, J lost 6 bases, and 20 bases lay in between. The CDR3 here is CASSSLVSQGFQPQHF. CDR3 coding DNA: TGTGCCAGCAGCTCCTTAGTCTCGCAGGGATTTCAGCCCCAGCATTTT.

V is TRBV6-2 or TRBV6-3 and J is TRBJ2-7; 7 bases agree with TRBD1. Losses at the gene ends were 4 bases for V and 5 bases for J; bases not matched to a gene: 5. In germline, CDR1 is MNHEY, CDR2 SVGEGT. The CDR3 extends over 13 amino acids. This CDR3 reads CASSSRQGHEQYF. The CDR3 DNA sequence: TGTGCCAGCAGTTCTCGACAGGGCCACGAGCAGTACTTC.

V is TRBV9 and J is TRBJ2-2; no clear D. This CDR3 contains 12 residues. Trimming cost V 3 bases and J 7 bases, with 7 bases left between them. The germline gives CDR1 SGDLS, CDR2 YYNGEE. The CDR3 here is CASSDRVGELFF. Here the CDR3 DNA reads TGTGCCAGCAGCGATAGAGTCGGGGAGCTGTTTTTT.

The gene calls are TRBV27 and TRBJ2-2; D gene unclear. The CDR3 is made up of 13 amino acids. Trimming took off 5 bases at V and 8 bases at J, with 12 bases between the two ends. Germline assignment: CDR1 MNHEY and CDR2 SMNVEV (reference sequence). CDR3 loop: CASSPHTTGELFF. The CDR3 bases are TGTGCCAGCAGTCCGCACACGACTGGGGAGCTGTTTTTT.

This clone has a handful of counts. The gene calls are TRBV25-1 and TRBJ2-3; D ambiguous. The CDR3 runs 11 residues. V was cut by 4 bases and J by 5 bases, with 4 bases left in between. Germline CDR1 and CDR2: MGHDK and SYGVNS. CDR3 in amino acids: CASSGLDTQYF. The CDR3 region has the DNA TGTGCCAGCAGTGGACTAGATACGCAGTATTTT.

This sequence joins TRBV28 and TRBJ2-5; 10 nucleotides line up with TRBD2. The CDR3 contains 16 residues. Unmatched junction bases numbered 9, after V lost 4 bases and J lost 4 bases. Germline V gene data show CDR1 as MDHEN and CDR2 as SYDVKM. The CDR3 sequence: CASSSLQRGGRETQYF. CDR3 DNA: TGTGCCAGCAGTTCCCTCCAGCGGGGGGGCCGAGAGACCCAGTACTTC.

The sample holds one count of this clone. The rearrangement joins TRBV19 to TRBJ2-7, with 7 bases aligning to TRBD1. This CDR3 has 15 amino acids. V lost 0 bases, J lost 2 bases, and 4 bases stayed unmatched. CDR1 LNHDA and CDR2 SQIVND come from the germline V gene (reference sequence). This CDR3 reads CASSIDGDSTYEQYF. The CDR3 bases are TGTGCCAGTAGTATAGATGGGGACAGTACCTACGAGCAGTACTTC.

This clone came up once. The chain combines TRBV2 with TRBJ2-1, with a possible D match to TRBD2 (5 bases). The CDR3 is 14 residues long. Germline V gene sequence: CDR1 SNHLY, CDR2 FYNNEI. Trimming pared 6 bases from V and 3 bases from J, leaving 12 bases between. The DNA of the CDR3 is TGTGCCAGCAGCCGCCGCGAGGGCTACAATGAGCAGTTCTTC. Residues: CASSRREGYNEQFF. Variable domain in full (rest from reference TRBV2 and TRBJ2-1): EPEVTQTPSHQVTQMGQEVILRCVPISNHLYFYWYRQILGQKVEFLVSFYNNEISEKSEIFDDQFSVERPDGSNFTLKIRSTKLEDSAMYFCASSRREGYNEQFFGPGTRLTVL.

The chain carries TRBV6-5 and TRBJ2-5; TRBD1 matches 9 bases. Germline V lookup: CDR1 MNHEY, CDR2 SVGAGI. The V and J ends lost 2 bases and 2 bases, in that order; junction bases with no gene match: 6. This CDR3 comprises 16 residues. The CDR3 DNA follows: TGTGCCAGCAGTTACCTCCGGGACAGGGTTCAAGAGACCCAGTACTTC. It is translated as CASSYLRDRVQETQYF.

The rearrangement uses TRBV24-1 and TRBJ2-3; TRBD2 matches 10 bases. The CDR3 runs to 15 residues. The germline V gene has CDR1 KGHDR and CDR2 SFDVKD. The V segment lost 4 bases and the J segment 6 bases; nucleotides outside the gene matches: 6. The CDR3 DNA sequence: TGTGCCACCAGTGAAAGCGGGGGGGCGTCCGATACGCAGTATTTT. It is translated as CATSESGGASDTQYF.

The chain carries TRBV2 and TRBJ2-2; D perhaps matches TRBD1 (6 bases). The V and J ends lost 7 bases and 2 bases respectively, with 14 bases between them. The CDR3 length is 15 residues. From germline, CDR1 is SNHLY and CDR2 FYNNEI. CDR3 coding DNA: TGTGCCAGCAAATATGGGACACCCAACACCGGGGAGCTGTTTTTT. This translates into CASKYGTPNTGELFF.

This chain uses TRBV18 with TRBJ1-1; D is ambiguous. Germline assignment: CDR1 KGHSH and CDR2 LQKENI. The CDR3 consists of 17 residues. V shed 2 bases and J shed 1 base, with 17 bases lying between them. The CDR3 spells CASSPNSMTTQNTEAFF. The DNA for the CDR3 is TGTGCCAGCTCACCAAACAGTATGACAACCCAGAACACTGAAGCTTTCTTT. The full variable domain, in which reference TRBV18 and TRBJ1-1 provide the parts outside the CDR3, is NAGVMQNPRHLVRRRGQEARLRCSPMKGHSHVYWYRQLPEEGLKFMVYLQKENIIDESGMPKERFSAEFPKEGPSILRIQQVVRGDSAAYFCASSPNSMTTQNTEAFFGQGTRLTVV.

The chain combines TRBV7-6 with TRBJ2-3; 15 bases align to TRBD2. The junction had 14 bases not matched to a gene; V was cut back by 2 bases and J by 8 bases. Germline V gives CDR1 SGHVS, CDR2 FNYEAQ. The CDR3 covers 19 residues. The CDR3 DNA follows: TGTGCCAGCAGCTTATCCACGGGACTAGCGGGGGGCTCAATCGGTACGCAGTATTTT. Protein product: CASSLSTGLAGGSIGTQYF.

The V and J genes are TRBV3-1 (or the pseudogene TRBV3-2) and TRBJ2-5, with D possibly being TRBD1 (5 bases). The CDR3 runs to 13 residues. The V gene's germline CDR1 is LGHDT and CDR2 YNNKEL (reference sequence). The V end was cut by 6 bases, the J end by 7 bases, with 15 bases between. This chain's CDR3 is CASRPDPRGTQYF. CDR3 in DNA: TGTGCCAGCAGACCCGATCCAAGGGGGACCCAGTACTTC.

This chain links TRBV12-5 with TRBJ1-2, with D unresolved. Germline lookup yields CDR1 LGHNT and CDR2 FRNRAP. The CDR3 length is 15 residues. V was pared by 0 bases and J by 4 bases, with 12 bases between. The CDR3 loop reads CASGLVLGEGYGYTF. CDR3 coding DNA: TGTGCTAGTGGTTTGGTACTCGGGGAGGGCTATGGCTACACCTTC.